This is a list of T cell receptor beta chains from one sample in a study of technical replicates of blood from a few donors. Sequencing used immunoSEQ multiplex PCR; TCRdb keeps in-frame clones, though not all of them. Among about 75,000 clones listed, around 97% were seen once. Material: T cells isolated from PBMCs. The receptors here all came from a human donor in good health. CDR3s include the opening cysteine and the closing phenylalanine or tryptophan. Each record gives: D gene, V gene, clone size, J gene, CDR3 DNA, CDR3 protein. D genes are given only for firm matches. The size entry is marked missing in some rows and otherwise reads once, few, many or a size class.

-	TRBV6-4	-	TRBJ2-1	TGTGCCAGCAGTGATACCCCCACGTCGGGTAATGAGCAGTTCTTC	CASSDTPTSGNEQFF
-	TRBV6-5	-	TRBJ1-1	TGTGCCAGCATGAGGGCGGCCCCGAACACTGAAGCTTTCTTT	CASMRAAPNTEAFF
TRBD1	TRBV5-4	-	TRBJ2-2	TGTGCCAGCAGCTTGGATCCCAGGGGGCTTGCCGGGGAGCTGTTTTTT	CASSLDPRGLAGELFF
-	TRBV28	-	TRBJ2-7	TGTGCCAGCAGTTTGGGCAGTTCCTACGAGCAGTACTTC	CASSLGSSYEQYF
-	TRBV19	-	TRBJ1-5	TGTGCCAGTAGTGTTATGGGCGATAGCAATCAGCCCCAGCATTTT	CASSVMGDSNQPQHF
TRBD1	TRBV19	-	TRBJ2-5	TGTGCCAGTAGTATGTCTGGACAGGGTGCCGAGACCCAGTACTTC	CASSMSGQGAETQYF
TRBD2	TRBV5-1	-	TRBJ2-1	TGCGCCAGCAGCCCCAGAGGGACTAGCGGTTACAATGAGCAGTTCTTC	CASSPRGTSGYNEQFF
TRBD2	TRBV7-9	-	TRBJ2-1	TGTGCCAGCTTAGCGGGTTCGACGGGGGGGAGAGGTGAGCAGTTCTTC	CASLAGSTGGRGEQFF
TRBD1	TRBV6-1	-	TRBJ1-5	TGTGCCAGCAGACTCAGACAGGGTCGCAATCAGCCCCAGCATTTT	CASRLRQGRNQPQHF
TRBD2	TRBV27	-	TRBJ2-7	TGTGCCAGCAGTTTAGGCTCTAGCGGGCGCCTCTACGAGCAGTACTTC	CASSLGSSGRLYEQYF
-	TRBV6-6	-	TRBJ1-6	TGTGCCAGCAGTCCTCAAACAGGGTTCTATAATTCACCCCTCCACTTT	CASSPQTGFYNSPLHF
TRBD1	TRBV6-1	-	TRBJ2-1	TGTGCCAGCAGTGAGGGACAGGGGGTCTTCAATGAGCAGTTCTTC	CASSEGQGVFNEQFF
TRBD2	TRBV4-1	once	TRBJ2-1	TGCGCCAGCAGCCAAAGGGAGGGGTTATACAATGAGCAGTTCTTC	CASSQREGLYNEQFF
-	TRBV6-6	-	TRBJ2-5	TGTGCCAGCAGTTACTACGGAGGGGAGACCCAGTACTTC	CASSYYGGETQYF
-	TRBV28	once	TRBJ2-3	TGTGCCAGCAGATCCCCGGGCACAGATACGCAGTATTTT	CASRSPGTDTQYF
TRBD1	TRBV6-4	-	TRBJ2-2	TGTGCCAGCAGTGACTACGGGACAGGGATTAGCACCGGGGAGCTGTTTTTT	CASSDYGTGISTGELFF
-	TRBV6-6	-	TRBJ2-3	TGTGCCAGCAGAGACCAGGGTTACTCCGATACGCAGTATTTT	CASRDQGYSDTQYF
-	TRBV5-6	-	TRBJ2-5	TGTGCCAGCAGCTTGGACCCACTAGAGACCCAGTACTTC	CASSLDPLETQYF
-	TRBV2	-	TRBJ1-5	TGTGCCAGCAGTACTCAGGGGTTACGCAAAATCAGCAATCAGCCCCAGCATTTT	CASSTQGLRKISNQPQHF
-	TRBV25-1	-	TRBJ1-4	TGTGCCAGCAGTGACCTAGGGGCCGAGCCAACTAATGAAAAACTGTTTTTT	CASSDLGAEPTNEKLFF
TRBD2	TRBV5-1	-	TRBJ2-2	TGCGCCAGCAGCGCCGGGACTAGCGGGAGTAGGAACACCGGGGAGCTGTTTTTT	CASSAGTSGSRNTGELFF
TRBD1	TRBV25-1	-	TRBJ1-2	TGTGCCAGCAGTGAATTCAGCACTAGGGACAGGGCCGATGGCTACACCTTC	CASSEFSTRDRADGYTF
-	TRBV21-1	-	TRBJ2-5	TGTGCCAGCAGCAAAGTAGGGCGGGAGAGAAAAGAGACCCAGTACTTC	CASSKVGRERKETQYF
-	TRBV28	-	TRBJ1-1	TGTGCCAGCAGGCAACAGGGCGCTGAAGCTTTCTTT	CASRQQGAEAFF
TRBD1	TRBV6-4	-	TRBJ2-3	TGTGCCAGCAGTAAGACAGGGGGCAAACACACAGATACGCAGTATTTT	CASSKTGGKHTDTQYF
TRBD1	TRBV15	-	TRBJ1-4	TGTGCCACCAGCAGGTACAGGAGGGGGCGAGGGGGAGAAAAACTGTTTTTT	CATSRYRRGRGGEKLFF
-	TRBV4-1	-	TRBJ2-2	TGCGCCAGCAGCCCCCTGGATGTTTCCCGGACTTACACCGGGGAGCTGTTTTTT	CASSPLDVSRTYTGELFF
TRBD1	TRBV6-5	-	TRBJ1-2	TGTGCCAGCAGGACCGGGGGACAGGGGGTTGGTGGCTACACCTTC	CASRTGGQGVGGYTF
-	TRBV25-1	-	TRBJ1-3	TGTGCCAGCAGTGATATGGGGGACTATGGAAACACCATATATTTT	CASSDMGDYGNTIYF
-	TRBV28	-	TRBJ2-7	TGTGCCAGCAGTTTAAGTGGGCACGAGCAGTACTTC	CASSLSGHEQYF
-	TRBV30	-	TRBJ1-1	TGTGCCTGGAGTCCCGTTCCGGAGTTGAACACTGAAGCTTTCTTT	CAWSPVPELNTEAFF